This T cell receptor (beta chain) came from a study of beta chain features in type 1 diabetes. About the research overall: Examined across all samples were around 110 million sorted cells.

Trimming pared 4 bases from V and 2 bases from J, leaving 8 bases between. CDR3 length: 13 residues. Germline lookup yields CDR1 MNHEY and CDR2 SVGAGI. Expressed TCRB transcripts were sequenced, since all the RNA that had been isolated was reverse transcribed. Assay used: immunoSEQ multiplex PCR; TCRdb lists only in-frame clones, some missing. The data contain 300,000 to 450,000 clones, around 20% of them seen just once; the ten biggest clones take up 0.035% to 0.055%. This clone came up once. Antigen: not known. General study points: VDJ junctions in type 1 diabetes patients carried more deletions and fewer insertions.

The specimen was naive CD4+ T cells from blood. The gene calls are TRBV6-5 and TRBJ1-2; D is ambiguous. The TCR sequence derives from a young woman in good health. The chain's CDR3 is CASSFGGNYGYTF. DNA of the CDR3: TGTGCCAGCAGTTTTGGCGGGAACTATGGCTACACCTTC.